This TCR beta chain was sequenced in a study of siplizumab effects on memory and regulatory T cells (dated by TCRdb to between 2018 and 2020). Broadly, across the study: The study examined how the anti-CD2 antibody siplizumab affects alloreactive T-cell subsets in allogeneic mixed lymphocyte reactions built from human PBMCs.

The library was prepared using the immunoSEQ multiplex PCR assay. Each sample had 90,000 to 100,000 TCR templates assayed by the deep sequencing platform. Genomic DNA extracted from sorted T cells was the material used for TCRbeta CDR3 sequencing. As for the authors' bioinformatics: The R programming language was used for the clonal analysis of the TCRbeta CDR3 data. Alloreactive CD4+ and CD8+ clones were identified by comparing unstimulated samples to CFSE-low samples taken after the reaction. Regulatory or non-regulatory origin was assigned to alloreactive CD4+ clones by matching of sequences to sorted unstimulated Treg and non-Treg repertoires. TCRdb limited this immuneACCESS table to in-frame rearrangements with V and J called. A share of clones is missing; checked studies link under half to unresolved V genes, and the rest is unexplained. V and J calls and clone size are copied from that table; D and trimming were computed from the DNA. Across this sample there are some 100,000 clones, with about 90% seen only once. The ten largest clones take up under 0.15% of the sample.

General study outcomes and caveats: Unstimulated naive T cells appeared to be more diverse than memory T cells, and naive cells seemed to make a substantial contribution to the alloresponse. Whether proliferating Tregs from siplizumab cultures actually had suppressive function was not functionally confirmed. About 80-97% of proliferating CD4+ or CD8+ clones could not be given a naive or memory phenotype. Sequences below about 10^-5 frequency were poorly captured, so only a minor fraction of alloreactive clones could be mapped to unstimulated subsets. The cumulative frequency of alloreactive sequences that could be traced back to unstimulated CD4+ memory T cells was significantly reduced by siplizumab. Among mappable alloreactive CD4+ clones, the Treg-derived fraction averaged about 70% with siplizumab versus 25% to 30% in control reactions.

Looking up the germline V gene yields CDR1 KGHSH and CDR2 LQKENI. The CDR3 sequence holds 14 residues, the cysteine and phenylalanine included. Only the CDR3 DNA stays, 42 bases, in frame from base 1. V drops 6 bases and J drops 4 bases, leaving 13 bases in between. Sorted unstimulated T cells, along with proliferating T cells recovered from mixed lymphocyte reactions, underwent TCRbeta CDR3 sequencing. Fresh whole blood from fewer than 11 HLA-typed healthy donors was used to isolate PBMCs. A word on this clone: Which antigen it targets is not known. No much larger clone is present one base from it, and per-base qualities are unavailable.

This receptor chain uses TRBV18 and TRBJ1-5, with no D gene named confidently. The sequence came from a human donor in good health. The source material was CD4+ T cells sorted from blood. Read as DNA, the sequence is TGTGCCAGCTCCCCAGACACCGGGAATCAGCCCCAGCATTTT. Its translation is CASSPDTGNQPQHF. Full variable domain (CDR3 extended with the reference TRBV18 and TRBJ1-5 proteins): NAGVMQNPRHLVRRRGQEARLRCSPMKGHSHVYWYRQLPEEGLKFMVYLQKENIIDESGMPKERFSAEFPKEGPSILRIQQVVRGDSAAYFCASSPDTGNQPQHFGDGTRLSIL.